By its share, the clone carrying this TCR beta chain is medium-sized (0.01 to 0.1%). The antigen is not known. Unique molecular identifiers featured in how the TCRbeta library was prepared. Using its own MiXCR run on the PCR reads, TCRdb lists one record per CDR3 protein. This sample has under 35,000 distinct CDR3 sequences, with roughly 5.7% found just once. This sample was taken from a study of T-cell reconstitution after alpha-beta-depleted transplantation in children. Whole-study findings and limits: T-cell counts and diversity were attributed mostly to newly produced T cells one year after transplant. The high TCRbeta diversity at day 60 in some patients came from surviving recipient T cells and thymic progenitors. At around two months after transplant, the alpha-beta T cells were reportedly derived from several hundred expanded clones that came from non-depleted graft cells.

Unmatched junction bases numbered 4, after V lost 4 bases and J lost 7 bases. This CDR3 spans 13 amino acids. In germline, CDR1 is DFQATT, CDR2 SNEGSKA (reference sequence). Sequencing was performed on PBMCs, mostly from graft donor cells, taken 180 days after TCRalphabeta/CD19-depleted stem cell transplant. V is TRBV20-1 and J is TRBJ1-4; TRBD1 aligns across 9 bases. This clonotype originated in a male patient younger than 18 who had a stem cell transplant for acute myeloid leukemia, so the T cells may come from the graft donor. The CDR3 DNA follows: TGCAGTGCTACGGGACAGGGAGGTGAAAAACTGTTTTTT. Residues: CSATGQGGEKLFF.